Shown below are 3 T cell receptor beta chains from a single sample sequenced in a study of shared clonotypes between healthy human individuals (dated by TCRdb to 2019 to 2021). Libraries were built with the immunoSEQ multiplex PCR assay. Drawn from immuneACCESS, this table holds only the in-frame rearrangements with V and J called that TCRdb kept. Clones are partly lost; checked studies trace under half to an unresolved V gene and leave the rest unexplained. For this sample there are 2 million or so clones; about 95% appear just once. The ten top clones hold 0.9% to 1.3% of the sample. CD8 naive samples were obtained by positive selection for CCR7 among CD45RO-negative cells, yielding a CD45RA+CCR7+ population from which TemRA cells were excluded. The sequenced sample consisted of naive CD8+ T cells sorted from blood. The cell subset or site label, as the study defines it: CD45RA+CCR7+. The receptors stem from a man aged 18 to 35 in good health.

The chain links TRBV9 to TRBJ1-4, with 7 positions matching TRBD1. Germline values: CDR1 SGDLS, CDR2 YYNGEE. The ends lost 3 bases at V and 5 bases at J; junction bases unmatched: 7. The CDR3 is 15 residues long. CDR3 amino acids: CASSAWDSPNEKLFF. The CDR3 coding sequence is TGTGCCAGCAGCGCCTGGGACAGCCCGAATGAAAAACTGTTTTTT.

The J gene is TRBJ1-2, the V gene TRBV6-4; no clear D gene. The germline V gene encodes CDR1 MRHNA and CDR2 SNTAGT. The CDR3 runs 13 residues. Trimming stripped 2 bases from V and 5 bases from J, with 9 bases between. CDR3 DNA: TGTGCCAGCAGTGACGGCGCAGCTTATGGCTACACCTTC. Encoded protein: CASSDGAAYGYTF.

This clone was seen only once. A read error may be the cause here, since a much bigger clone is one base away. V usage is TRBV19 and J usage is TRBJ2-5; D not resolved. CDR3 length equals 10 residues. V was clipped by 9 bases and J by 2 bases, with 4 bases between them. Germline V lookup: CDR1 LNHDA, CDR2 SQIVND (reference sequence). Here the CDR3 DNA reads TGTGCCAGCAGTCAAGAGACCCAGTACTTC. This translates into CASSQETQYF.